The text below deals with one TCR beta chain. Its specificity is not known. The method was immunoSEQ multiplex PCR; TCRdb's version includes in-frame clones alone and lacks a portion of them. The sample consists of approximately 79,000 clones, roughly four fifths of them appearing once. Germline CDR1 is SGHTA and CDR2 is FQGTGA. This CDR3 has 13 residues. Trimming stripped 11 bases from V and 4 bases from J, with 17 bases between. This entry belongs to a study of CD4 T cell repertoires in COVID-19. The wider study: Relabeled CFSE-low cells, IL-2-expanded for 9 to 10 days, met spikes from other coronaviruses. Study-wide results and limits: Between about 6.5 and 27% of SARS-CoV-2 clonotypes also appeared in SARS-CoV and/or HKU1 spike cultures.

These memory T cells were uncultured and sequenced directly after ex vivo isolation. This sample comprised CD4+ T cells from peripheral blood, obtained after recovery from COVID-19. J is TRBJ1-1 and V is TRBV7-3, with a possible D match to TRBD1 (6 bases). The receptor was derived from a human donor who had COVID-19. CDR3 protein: CASLPQGGTEAFF. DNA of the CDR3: TGTGCCTCCCTCCCACAAGGGGGCACTGAAGCTTTCTTT.